This T cell receptor beta chain stems from a study of T cell repertoires in cytomegalovirus infection. Study as a whole: Matching HLA type and CMV infection were both indicated by public TCR beta signatures.

Whole-study findings and limits: Dominating the ex vivo response were HLA-C-restricted CMV-specific TCR beta clonotypes. Carriers of CMV plus the relevant HLA were identified by cumulative public TCR beta family frequency.

Comments on this clonotype: As yet, its antigen is unknown.

TCRdb re-derived calls from the reads in MiXCR, one entry per CDR3 protein. This table holds 700,000 to 950,000 distinct CDR3 sequences, 30% to 35% found once. This specimen consisted of cultured CD8+ T cells from PBMCs, obtained from culture after CMV antigen stimulation. The clonotype originates from a human donor in good health (CMV status not recorded). Some clones in this sample may be carry-over from other donors' samples.

CDR3 sequence: CASSSGRRRETQYF. CDR3 sequence (DNA): TGTGCCAGCAGTTCCGGACGGAGAAGGGAGACCCAGTACTTC. This chain connects TRBV27 to TRBJ2-5; D gene unclear. This CDR3 has 14 residues. Trimming shortened V by 4 bases and J by 5 bases, and 14 bases separated the two germline ends. Per germline, CDR1 MNHEY and CDR2 SMNVEV (reference sequence).